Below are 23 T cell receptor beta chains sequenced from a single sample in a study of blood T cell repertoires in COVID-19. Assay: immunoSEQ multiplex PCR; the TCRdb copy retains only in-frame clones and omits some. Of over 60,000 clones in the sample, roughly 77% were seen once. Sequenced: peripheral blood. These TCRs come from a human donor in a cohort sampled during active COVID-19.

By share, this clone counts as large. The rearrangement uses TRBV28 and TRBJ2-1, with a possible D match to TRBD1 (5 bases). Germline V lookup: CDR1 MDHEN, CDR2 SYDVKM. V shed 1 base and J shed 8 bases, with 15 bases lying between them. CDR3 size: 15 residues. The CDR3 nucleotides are TGTGCCAGCAGTTTATTTGCCCCTAGGGGTTATGAGCAGTTCTTC. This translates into CASSLFAPRGYEQFF.

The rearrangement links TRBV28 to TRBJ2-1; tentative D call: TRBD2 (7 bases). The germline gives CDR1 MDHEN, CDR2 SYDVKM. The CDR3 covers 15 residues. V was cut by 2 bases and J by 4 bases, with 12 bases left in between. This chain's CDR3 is CASSLRGGRYNEQFF. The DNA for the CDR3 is TGTGCCAGCAGTTTAAGGGGGGGGAGATACAATGAGCAGTTCTTC.

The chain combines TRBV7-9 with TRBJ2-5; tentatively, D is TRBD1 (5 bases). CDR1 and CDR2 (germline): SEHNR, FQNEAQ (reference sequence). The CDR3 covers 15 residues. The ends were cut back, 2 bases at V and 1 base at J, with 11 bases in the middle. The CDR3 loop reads CASSLRGQIQETQYF. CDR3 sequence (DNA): TGTGCCAGCAGCTTAAGGGGTCAGATCCAAGAGACCCAGTACTTC.

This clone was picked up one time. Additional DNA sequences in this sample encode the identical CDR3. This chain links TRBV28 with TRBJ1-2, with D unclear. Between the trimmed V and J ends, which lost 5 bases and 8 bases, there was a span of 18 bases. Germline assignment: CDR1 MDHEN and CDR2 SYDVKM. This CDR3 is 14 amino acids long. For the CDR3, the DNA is TGTGCCAGCAGTACCAGAACCCATTTCGGGGGCTACACCTTC. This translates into CASSTRTHFGGYTF.

CDR3 nucleotide sequence: TGTGCCAGCAGCCGAACCCGGGACTCCCTAAAAGGGGAGAACATTCAGTACTTC. Protein sequence: CASSRTRDSLKGENIQYF. The chain couples TRBV6-6 to TRBJ2-4; possibly TRBD2 for D (6 bases). The CDR3 spans 18 residues. Germline CDR1 reads MNHNY; CDR2 reads SVGAGI (reference sequence). Deletions cut 6 bases from V and 7 bases from J, with 28 bases between.

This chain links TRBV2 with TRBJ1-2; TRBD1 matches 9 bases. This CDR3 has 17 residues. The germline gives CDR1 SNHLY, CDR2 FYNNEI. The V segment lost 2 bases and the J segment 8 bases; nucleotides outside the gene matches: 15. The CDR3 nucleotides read TGTGCCAGCAGTGAATCCCCCGGGACAGGGATAAATTACGGCTACACCTTC. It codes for CASSESPGTGINYGYTF.

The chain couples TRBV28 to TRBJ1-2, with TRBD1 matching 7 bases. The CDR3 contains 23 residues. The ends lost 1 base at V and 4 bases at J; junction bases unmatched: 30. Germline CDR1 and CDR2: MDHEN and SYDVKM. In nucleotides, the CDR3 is TGTGCCAGCAGTTTATCCTTTAGTTTTAATCCGGGACAGCCAGTCCCACCCTCCTATGGCTACACCTTC. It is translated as CASSLSFSFNPGQPVPPSYGYTF.

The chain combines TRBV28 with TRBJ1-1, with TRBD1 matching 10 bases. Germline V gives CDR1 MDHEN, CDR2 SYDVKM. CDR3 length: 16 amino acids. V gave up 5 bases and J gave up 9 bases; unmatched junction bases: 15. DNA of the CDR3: TGTGCCAGCAGTCCTTCCGGGACAGGGGAAAGATCGAAAGCTTTCTTT. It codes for CASSPSGTGERSKAFF. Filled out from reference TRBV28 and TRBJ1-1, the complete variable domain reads DVKVTQSSRYLVKRTGEKVFLECVQDMDHENMFWYRQDPGLGLRLIYFSYDVKMKEKGDIPEGYSVSREKKERFSLILESASTNQTSMYLCASSPSGTGERSKAFFGQGTRLTVV.

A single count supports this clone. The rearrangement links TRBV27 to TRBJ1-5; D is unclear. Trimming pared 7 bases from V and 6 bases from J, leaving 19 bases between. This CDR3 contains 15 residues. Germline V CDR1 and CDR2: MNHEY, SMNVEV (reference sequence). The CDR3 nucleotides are TGTGCCAGCAAATTGGGAGGGTTCTCGGGTCAGCCCCAGCATTTT. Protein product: CASKLGGFSGQPQHF.

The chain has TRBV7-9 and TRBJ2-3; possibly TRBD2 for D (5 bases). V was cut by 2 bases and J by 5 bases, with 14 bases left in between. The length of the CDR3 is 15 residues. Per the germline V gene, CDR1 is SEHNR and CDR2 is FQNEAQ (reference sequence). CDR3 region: CASSLQGRGGDTQYF. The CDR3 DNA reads TGTGCCAGCAGCTTACAAGGACGGGGTGGAGATACGCAGTATTTT.

The DNA of the CDR3 is TGTGCCAGCAGCTTAGGGGCGGGGGCCTACGAGCAGTACTTC. Its protein is CASSLGAGAYEQYF. The V gene is TRBV7-6, the J gene TRBJ2-7, with TRBD2 identical over 7 bases. Unmatched junction bases numbered 2, after V lost 1 base and J lost 2 bases. The CDR3 length is 14 residues. Germline values: CDR1 SGHVS, CDR2 FNYEAQ.

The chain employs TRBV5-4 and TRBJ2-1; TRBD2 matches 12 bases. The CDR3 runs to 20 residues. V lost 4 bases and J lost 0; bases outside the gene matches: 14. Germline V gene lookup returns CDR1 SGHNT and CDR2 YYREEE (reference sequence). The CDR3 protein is CASSPHPGLAGLSSYNEQFF. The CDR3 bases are TGTGCCAGCAGCCCCCATCCGGGACTAGCGGGTCTAAGCTCCTACAATGAGCAGTTCTTC. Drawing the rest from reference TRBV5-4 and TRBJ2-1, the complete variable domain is ETGVTQSPTHLIKTRGQQVTLRCSSQSGHNTVSWYQQALGQGPQFIFQYYREEENGRGNFPPRFSGLQFPNYSSELNVNALELDDSALYLCASSPHPGLAGLSSYNEQFFGPGTRLTVL.

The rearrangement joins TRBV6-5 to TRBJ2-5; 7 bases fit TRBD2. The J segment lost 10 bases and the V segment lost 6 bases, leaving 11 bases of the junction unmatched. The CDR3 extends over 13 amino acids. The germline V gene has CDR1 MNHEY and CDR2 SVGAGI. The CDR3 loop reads CASSGGISWFQYF. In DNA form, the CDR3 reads TGTGCCAGCAGCGGGGGGATCTCATGGTTCCAGTACTTC.

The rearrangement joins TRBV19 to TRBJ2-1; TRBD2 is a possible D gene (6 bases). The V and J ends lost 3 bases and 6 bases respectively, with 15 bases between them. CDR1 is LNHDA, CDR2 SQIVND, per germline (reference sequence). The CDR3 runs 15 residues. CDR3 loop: CASSIGGSGANEQFF. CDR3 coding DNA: TGTGCCAGTAGTATCGGGGGTAGCGGAGCCAATGAGCAGTTCTTC.

The DNA of the CDR3 is TGCGCCAGCAGCTCCCCCGTCAGGGGTGGGGGAACTTTAGCCAAAAACATTCAGTACTTC. Amino acids: CASSSPVRGGGTLAKNIQYF. The gene calls are TRBV5-1 and TRBJ2-4; possibly TRBD1 for D (6 bases). V shed 3 bases and J shed 0 bases, with 25 bases lying between them. Germline CDR1 SGHRS, CDR2 YFSETQ. There are 20 residues in the CDR3.

Written as DNA, the CDR3 is TGTGCCAGCAGGATCGGGGGGGATATAGGATACACCTTC. Its translation: CASRIGGDIGYTF. This chain joins TRBV28 and TRBJ1-2; TRBD1 is a possible D gene (5 bases). The CDR3 length is 13 residues. The ends were cut back, 6 bases at V and 11 bases at J, with 19 bases in the middle. In germline, CDR1 is MDHEN, CDR2 SYDVKM.

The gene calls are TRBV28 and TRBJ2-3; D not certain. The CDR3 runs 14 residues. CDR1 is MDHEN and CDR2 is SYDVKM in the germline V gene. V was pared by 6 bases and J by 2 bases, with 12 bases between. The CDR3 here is CASSPSGPTDTQYF. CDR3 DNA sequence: TGTGCCAGCAGCCCCTCAGGTCCCACAGATACGCAGTATTTT.

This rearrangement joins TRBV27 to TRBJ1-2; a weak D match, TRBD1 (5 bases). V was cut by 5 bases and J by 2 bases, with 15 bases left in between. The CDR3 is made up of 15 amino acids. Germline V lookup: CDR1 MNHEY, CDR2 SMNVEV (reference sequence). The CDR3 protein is CASSRSAGANYGYTF. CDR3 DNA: TGTGCCAGCAGTCGCTCAGCTGGGGCGAACTATGGCTACACCTTC.

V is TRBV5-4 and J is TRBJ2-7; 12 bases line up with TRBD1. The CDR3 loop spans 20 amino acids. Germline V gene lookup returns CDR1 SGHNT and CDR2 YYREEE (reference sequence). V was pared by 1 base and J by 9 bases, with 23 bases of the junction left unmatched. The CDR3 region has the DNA TGTGCCAGCAGCTTGTCTCCCGGGACAGGGGGCGCCCAGGGATATACCGGGCAGTACTTC. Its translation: CASSLSPGTGGAQGYTGQYF.

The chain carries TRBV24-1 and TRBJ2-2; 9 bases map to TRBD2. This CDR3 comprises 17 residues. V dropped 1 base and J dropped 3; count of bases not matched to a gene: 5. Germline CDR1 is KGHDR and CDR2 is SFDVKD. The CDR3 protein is CATSDLWTSEHTGELFF. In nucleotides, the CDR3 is TGTGCCACCAGTGATTTATGGACTAGCGAACACACCGGGGAGCTGTTTTTT.

In nucleotides, the CDR3 is TGTGCCAGCAGCTCCCAGGCGGGGGAGACCCAGTACTTC. Encoded protein: CASSSQAGETQYF. The genes are TRBV7-3 and TRBJ2-5; D is possibly TRBD2 (6 bases). Trimming took 4 bases from V and 5 from J, leaving 11 bases between them. The CDR3 consists of 13 residues. Per the germline V gene, CDR1 is SGHTA and CDR2 is FQGTGA.

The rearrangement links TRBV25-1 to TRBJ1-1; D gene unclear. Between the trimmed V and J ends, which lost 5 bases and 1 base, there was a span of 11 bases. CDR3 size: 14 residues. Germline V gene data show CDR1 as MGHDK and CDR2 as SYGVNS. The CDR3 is CASSPRRWNTEAFF. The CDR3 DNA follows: TGTGCCAGCAGTCCCAGAAGATGGAACACTGAAGCTTTCTTT.

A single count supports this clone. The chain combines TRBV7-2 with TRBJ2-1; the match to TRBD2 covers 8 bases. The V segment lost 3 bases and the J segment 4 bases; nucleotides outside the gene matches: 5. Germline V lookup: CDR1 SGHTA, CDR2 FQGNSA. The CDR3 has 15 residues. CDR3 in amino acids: CASSLGLEVYNEQFF. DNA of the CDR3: TGTGCCAGCAGCTTGGGACTAGAAGTTTACAATGAGCAGTTCTTC.